This T cell receptor (beta chain) was profiled in a study of blood T cell repertoires in COVID-19. Looking at the study overall: Sample material is recorded as cDNA or gDNA derived from T cells, B-cell-depleted T cells, or PBMCs.

Enrolled during active infection, Seattle patients were then followed longitudinally. The CDR3 contains 13 residues. The V end lost 4 bases, the J end lost 6 bases, and 12 bases lay between the germline ends. Germline loops: CDR1 MGHRA, CDR2 YSYEKL. Original analysis: Researchers report that nucleated cell counts were estimated from reference gene primer amplification. Sequenced by immunoSEQ multiplex PCR; TCRdb stores in-frame clones only, minus some. V, J and clone size are taken as reported in that table, and D and trimming were inferred from the DNA itself. The profile covers about 73,000 clones, with around 77% appearing a single time and roughly 2.4% taken by the ten largest.

V and J are TRBV4-1 and TRBJ1-2, with D tentatively TRBD1 (5 bases). The sample consisted of peripheral blood. The clonotype was recovered from a man in his 70s with COVID-19, enrolled during active disease. This chain's CDR3 is CASSPSGNDGYTF. The CDR3 DNA is TGCGCCAGCAGCCCCTCAGGGAACGATGGCTACACCTTC.